The next 10 T cell receptor beta chains were all read from a single sample in a study of blood T cells in healthy people across ages (dated by TCRdb to between 2015 and 2016). Libraries were built with 5' RACE. This sample was sequenced with an Illumina HiSeq 2500. The second PCR ran for roughly 7 to 11 cycles and used a J-beta primer mix along with a sample-barcoded 5' primer. TCRdb trimmed public reads at Q25 via fastp, called clones via MiXCR and kept in-frame beta chains. Every CDR3 protein is listed once, alongside the most common genes and DNA of its rows. The sample includes around 1.5 million distinct CDR3 sequences, with around 42% observed a single time. Of the sample, approximately 7.9% falls within the top ten clones. Sample: blood. These receptors originate from a woman in her late teens or twenties in good health.

The chain has TRBV2 and TRBJ1-4, with D perhaps TRBD1 (5 bases). Germline V gene lookup returns CDR1 SNHLY and CDR2 FYNNEI. The CDR3 loop spans 15 amino acids. Trimming took off 6 bases at V and 0 bases at J, with 11 bases between the two ends. CDR3 DNA sequence: TGTGCCAGCAGCAGGGATTCTCCAACTAATGAAAAACTGTTTTTT. Its protein is CASSRDSPTNEKLFF.

The chain employs TRBV5-6 and TRBJ1-1; the match to TRBD1 covers 8 bases. Germline V gene sequence: CDR1 SGHDT, CDR2 YYEEEE. The CDR3 has 16 residues. Trimming removed 4 bases from V and 3 bases from J; junction bases left unmatched: 11. The CDR3 reads CASSGDRGKSDTEAFF. The DNA of the CDR3 is TGTGCCAGCAGCGGCGACAGGGGAAAGAGCGACACTGAAGCTTTCTTT.

The V call is TRBV3-1, the J call TRBJ2-1, with TRBD1 as a possible D gene (6 bases). The end of the DNA is better explained by TRBJ2-7, so the J call may be wrong. CDR1 LGHDT and CDR2 YNNKEL come from the germline V gene (reference sequence). This CDR3 contains 15 residues. The CDR3: CASSPGAGTYNEQYF. The CDR3 DNA reads TGTGCCAGCAGCCCAGGGGCCGGGACCTACAATGAGCAGTACTTC.

Only a few counts were recorded for this clonotype. The chain couples TRBV3-1 to TRBJ1-1; D is possibly TRBD1 (6 bases). CDR3 length equals 14 residues. Germline V gene lookup returns CDR1 LGHDT and CDR2 YNNKEL (reference sequence). Trimming removed 3 bases from V and 9 bases from J, with 17 bases in between. The CDR3 region is CASSQGGRGYKAFF. The CDR3 DNA sequence: TGTGCCAGCAGCCAGGGAGGCAGGGGATACAAAGCTTTCTTT. Combining the CDR3 with reference TRBV3-1 and TRBJ1-1 gives the whole variable domain DTAVSQTPKYLVTQMGNDKSIKCEQNLGHDTMYWYKQDSKKFLKIMFSYNNKELIINETVPNRFSPKSPDKAHLNLHINSLELGDSAVYFCASSQGGRGYKAFFGQGTRLTVV.

Many counts were recorded for this clonotype. The chain couples TRBV29-1 to TRBJ2-7; TRBD1 matches at 9 bases. Trimming took 7 bases from V and 1 from J; bases not matched to a gene: 8. CDR3 size: 14 residues. Germline loops: CDR1 SQVTM, CDR2 ANQGSEA. The CDR3: CSAAGTGQSYEQYF. In nucleotides, the CDR3 is TGCAGCGCCGCTGGGACAGGGCAATCCTACGAGCAGTACTTC.

CDR3 loop: CSAPTLAVIYEQYF. CDR3 coding DNA: TGCAGTGCTCCGACGCTTGCTGTCATCTACGAGCAGTACTTC. This chain connects TRBV20-1 to TRBJ2-1; no clear D gene. The better agreement between TRBJ2-7 and the DNA end casts doubt on the J call. The CDR3 covers 14 residues. Germline V gives CDR1 DFQATT, CDR2 SNEGSKA (reference sequence).

This sequence joins TRBV27 and TRBJ1-1, with D possibly TRBD1 on 5 matching bases. Germline V lookup: CDR1 MNHEY, CDR2 SMNVEV (reference sequence). This CDR3 is 14 amino acids long. Trimming pared 5 bases from V and 1 base from J, leaving 11 bases between. The CDR3 is CASSPRVANTEAFF. The CDR3 DNA follows: TGTGCCAGCAGTCCCAGGGTGGCGAACACTGAAGCTTTCTTT.

Only a few counts were recorded for this clonotype. V and J are TRBV15 and TRBJ2-7; 8 bases map to TRBD1. J lost 7 bases, V lost 0 bases, and 14 bases had no gene match. The germline V gene has CDR1 LNHNV and CDR2 YYDKDF (reference sequence). The CDR3 length is 17 residues. Here the CDR3 DNA reads TGTGCCACCAGCAGAGATCGGGGACAGGCCCTTCTCGGGGAGCAGTACTTC. Its protein product is CATSRDRGQALLGEQYF.

DNA for the CDR3: TGTGCCAGCAGCTCCGAGCGGGAGAGGCATGAGCAGTTCTTC. Protein sequence: CASSSERERHEQFF. The genes are TRBV7-9 and TRBJ2-1; 8 positions agree with TRBD2. The J segment lost 8 bases and the V segment lost 4 bases, leaving 7 bases of the junction unmatched. The germline gives CDR1 SEHNR, CDR2 FQNEAQ (reference sequence). The CDR3 length is 14 residues.

The V gene is TRBV12-3 or TRBV12-4, the J gene TRBJ2-7; 10 positions agree with TRBD2. CDR3 length: 13 amino acids. The V and J ends lost 5 bases and 9 bases, in that order; junction bases with no gene match: 7. The CDR3 reads CASSATSGIVQYF. DNA for the CDR3: TGTGCCAGCAGTGCTACTAGCGGGATCGTGCAGTACTTC.